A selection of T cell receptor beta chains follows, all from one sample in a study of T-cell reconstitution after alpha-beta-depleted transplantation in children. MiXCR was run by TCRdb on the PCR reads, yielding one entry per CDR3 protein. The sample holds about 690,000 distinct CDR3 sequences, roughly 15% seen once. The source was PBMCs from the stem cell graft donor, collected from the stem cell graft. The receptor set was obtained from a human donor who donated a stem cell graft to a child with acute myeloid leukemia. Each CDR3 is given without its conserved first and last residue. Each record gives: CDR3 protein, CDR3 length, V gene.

cdr3_aa: AIRVSGGPNAGAS; cdr3_length: 13; v_call: TRBV10-3
cdr3_aa: ASSATATAYGYT; cdr3_length: 12; v_call: TRBV5-6
cdr3_aa: ASSWPRDRVYGYT; cdr3_length: 13; v_call: TRBV7-9
cdr3_aa: ASPLGPGDDTEAF; cdr3_length: 13; v_call: TRBV6-1
cdr3_aa: ASSLISLGEQY; cdr3_length: 11; v_call: TRBV7-2
cdr3_aa: AWLWTGGSEQY; cdr3_length: 11; v_call: TRBV30
cdr3_aa: ATGAGRLTDVGSNQPQH; cdr3_length: 17; v_call: TRBV15
cdr3_aa: ATSNRRARETQN; cdr3_length: 12; v_call: TRBV15
cdr3_aa: SANQGDGVYEQY; cdr3_length: 12; v_call: TRBV20-1
cdr3_aa: ASSLARDLGYT; cdr3_length: 11; v_call: TRBV7-2
cdr3_aa: SARFSGSRGKLF; cdr3_length: 12; v_call: TRBV20-1
cdr3_aa: ASSPTRAGLRNTEAF; cdr3_length: 15; v_call: TRBV6-1
cdr3_aa: ATSRDPGDSKNSPLH; cdr3_length: 15; v_call: TRBV15
cdr3_aa: ASSPGLSSGNTIY; cdr3_length: 13; v_call: TRBV5-5
cdr3_aa: ASSPAGAYLYYGYT; cdr3_length: 14; v_call: TRBV6-1
cdr3_aa: ASSLARAGSNTGELF; cdr3_length: 15; v_call: TRBV7-6
cdr3_aa: ASSVPQWGPSSGANVLT; cdr3_length: 17; v_call: TRBV9
cdr3_aa: ASSLRPDEQY; cdr3_length: 10; v_call: TRBV7-9
cdr3_aa: ASSQDLVSGEGGYT; cdr3_length: 14; v_call: TRBV4-3
cdr3_aa: ASSLSGNSQF; cdr3_length: 10; v_call: TRBV7-9
cdr3_aa: ASSSTVRQETQY; cdr3_length: 12; v_call: TRBV7-9
cdr3_aa: SARPSGYNEQF; cdr3_length: 11; v_call: TRBV20-1
cdr3_aa: ASSLAGSGVRQETQY; cdr3_length: 15; v_call: TRBV7-9
cdr3_aa: ASSLGVSGEF; cdr3_length: 10; v_call: TRBV7-2
cdr3_aa: ASSFTTPDRTNYGYT; cdr3_length: 15; v_call: TRBV3-1
cdr3_aa: SARDPGGAETQY; cdr3_length: 12; v_call: TRBV20-1
cdr3_aa: ASSSGPGQSTGELF; cdr3_length: 14; v_call: TRBV13
cdr3_aa: ATSQGSGTGELF; cdr3_length: 12; v_call: TRBV6-1
cdr3_aa: SATHISSGNTIY; cdr3_length: 12; v_call: TRBV20-1
cdr3_aa: SARPGREIQETQY; cdr3_length: 13; v_call: TRBV20-1
cdr3_aa: SVVGQGGNYGYT; cdr3_length: 12; v_call: TRBV29-1
cdr3_aa: ASSWGTPTDTQY; cdr3_length: 12; v_call: TRBV13
cdr3_aa: ASSLGQGIATEAF; cdr3_length: 13; v_call: TRBV5-1
cdr3_aa: ASSGEGAGKLF; cdr3_length: 11; v_call: TRBV7-9
cdr3_aa: ASSNVGCGIAKNIQY; cdr3_length: 15; v_call: TRBV21-1
cdr3_aa: ASSLFKQETQY; cdr3_length: 11; v_call: TRBV7-3
cdr3_aa: SARGQPNIQETQY; cdr3_length: 13; v_call: TRBV20-1
cdr3_aa: ASSDVGEPGWAEQF; cdr3_length: 14; v_call: TRBV18
cdr3_aa: ASAFTRGYEQF; cdr3_length: 11; v_call: TRBV27
cdr3_aa: ATAGAFQETQY; cdr3_length: 11; v_call: TRBV27
cdr3_aa: SAPRGDNQPQH; cdr3_length: 11; v_call: TRBV20-1
cdr3_aa: ASSLGKDSQETQY; cdr3_length: 13; v_call: TRBV7-2
cdr3_aa: SASYMSRAGGYEQY; cdr3_length: 14; v_call: TRBV20-1
cdr3_aa: SAATMFTTGTSKPTTDTQY; cdr3_length: 19; v_call: TRBV20-1